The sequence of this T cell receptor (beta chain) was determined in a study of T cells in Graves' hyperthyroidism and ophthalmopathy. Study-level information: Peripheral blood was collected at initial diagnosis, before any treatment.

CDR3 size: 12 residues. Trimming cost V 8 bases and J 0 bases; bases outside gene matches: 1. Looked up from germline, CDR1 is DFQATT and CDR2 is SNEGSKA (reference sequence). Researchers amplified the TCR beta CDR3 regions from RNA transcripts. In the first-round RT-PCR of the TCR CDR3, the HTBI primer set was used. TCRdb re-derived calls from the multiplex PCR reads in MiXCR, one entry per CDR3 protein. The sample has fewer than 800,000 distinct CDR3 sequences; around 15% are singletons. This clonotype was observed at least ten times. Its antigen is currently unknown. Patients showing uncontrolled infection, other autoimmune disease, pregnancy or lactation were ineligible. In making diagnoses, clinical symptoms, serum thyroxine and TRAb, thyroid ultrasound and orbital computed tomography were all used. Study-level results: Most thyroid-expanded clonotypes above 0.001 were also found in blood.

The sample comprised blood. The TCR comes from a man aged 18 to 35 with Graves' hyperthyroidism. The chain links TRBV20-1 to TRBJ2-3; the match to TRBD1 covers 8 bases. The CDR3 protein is CSQGASTDTQYF. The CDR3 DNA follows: TGCAGTCAGGGGGCTAGCACAGATACGCAGTATTTT.